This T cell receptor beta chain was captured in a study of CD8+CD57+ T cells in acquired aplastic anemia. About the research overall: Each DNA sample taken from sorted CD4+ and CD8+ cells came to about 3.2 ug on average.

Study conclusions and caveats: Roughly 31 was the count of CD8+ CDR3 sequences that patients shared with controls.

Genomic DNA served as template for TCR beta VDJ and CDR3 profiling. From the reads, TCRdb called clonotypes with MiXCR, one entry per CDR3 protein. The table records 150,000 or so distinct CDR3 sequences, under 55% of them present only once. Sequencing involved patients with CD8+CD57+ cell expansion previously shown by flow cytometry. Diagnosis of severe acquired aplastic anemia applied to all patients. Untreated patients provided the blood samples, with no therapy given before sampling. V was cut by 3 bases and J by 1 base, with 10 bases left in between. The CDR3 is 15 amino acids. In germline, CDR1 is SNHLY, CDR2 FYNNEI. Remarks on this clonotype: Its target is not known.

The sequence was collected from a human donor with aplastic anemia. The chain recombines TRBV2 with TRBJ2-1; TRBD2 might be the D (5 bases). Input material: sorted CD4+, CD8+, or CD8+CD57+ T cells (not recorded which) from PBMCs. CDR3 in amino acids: CASSEDLISYNEQFF. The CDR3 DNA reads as TGTGCCAGCAGTGAGGACTTGATATCCTACAATGAGCAGTTCTTC.